Listed below are T cell receptor beta chains from one sample, sequenced in a study of metastatic and nonmetastatic thyroid tumors. TCRdb re-called the PCR reads with MiXCR. The data show around 65,000 clones, with 12% to 15% seen just once and over 6.5% held by the top ten. Input material: blood. Receptors originate from a male donor with papillary thyroid cancer or a benign thyroid nodule (not recorded which). Some clones in this sample may be carry-over from other donors' samples. Each CDR3 is given with its conserved first and last residue. D genes are given only for firm matches. A row's size may be missing; if present it is once, few, many or a size class.

size | J | V | D | DNA | CDR3
many | TRBJ2-2 | TRBV19 | NA | TGTGCCAGTAGTACCCGTGACGCAAACACCGGGGAGCTGTTTTTT | CASSTRDANTGELFF
many | TRBJ1-2 | TRBV7-2 | NA | TGTGCCAGCAGCTTAGGGTTAGGGCAGAGCTATGGCTACACCTTC | CASSLGLGQSYGYTF
many | TRBJ2-6 | TRBV2 | NA | TGTGCCAGCAGGGAGACAGTCTCTGGGGCCAACGTCCTGACTTTC | CASRETVSGANVLTF
few | TRBJ2-3 | TRBV12-3/TRBV12-4 | NA | TGTGCCAGCACCTCATCCGGGGCAGGAAGCACAGATACGCAGTATTTT | CASTSSGAGSTDTQYF
many | TRBJ2-5 | TRBV2 | TRBD2 | TGTGCCAGCATAGCGGGAGGGCCCCGAGAGACCCAGTACTTC | CASIAGGPRETQYF
once | TRBJ2-7 | TRBV20-1 | NA | TGCAGTGCTCCCCGGGGCCACGAGCAGTACTTC | CSAPRGHEQYF
few | TRBJ2-3 | TRBV24-1 | TRBD2 | TGTGCCACCAGTGGGACTAGCGGATCTATCACAGATACGCAGTATTTT | CATSGTSGSITDTQYF
many | TRBJ2-1 | TRBV4-3 | TRBD2 | TGCGCCAGCAGCCAAGACCAGCGGGAGGGTGAGCAGTTCTTC | CASSQDQREGEQFF
NA | TRBJ1-6 | TRBV20-1 | NA | TGCAGTGCTAGAGAGGCAACAGGGATCTCACCCCTCCACTTT | CSAREATGISPLHF
few | TRBJ1-5 | TRBV6-2/TRBV6-3 | TRBD1 | TGTGCCAGCAGATGGGGACAGGGGGCGGGTTTCCCGCCCCAGCATTTT | CASRWGQGAGFPPQHF
many | TRBJ2-1 | TRBV20-1 | TRBD1 | TGCAGTGCTGGCGACAGGGGCACCGGTGAGCAGTTCTTC | CSAGDRGTGEQFF
few | TRBJ2-1 | TRBV12-3/TRBV12-4 | NA | TGTGCCAGCAGCTTGTGGGTAGATGAGCAGTTCTTC | CASSLWVDEQFF
many | TRBJ2-1 | TRBV27 | NA | TGTGCCAGCAGTTCCGGGACAGAGCAGTTCTTC | CASSSGTEQFF
many | TRBJ1-6 | TRBV5-1 | NA | TGCGCCAGCAGAGCGCTTACAGGGTCCACAGTCTCACCCCTCCACTTT | CASRALTGSTVSPLHF
NA | TRBJ1-6 | TRBV18 | NA | TGTGCCAGCTCAGACATCCTGGGGTTGACCCTCCACTTT | CASSDILGLTLHF
many | TRBJ1-5 | TRBV5-4 | NA | TGTGCCAGCCGGTCTTCAGGATCGACGAGTCAGCCCCAGCATTTT | CASRSSGSTSQPQHF
many | TRBJ1-2 | TRBV19 | NA | TGTGCCAGTAGTACCCGAGCCAAAATGGAGGGCTACACCTTC | CASSTRAKMEGYTF
many | TRBJ2-7 | TRBV28 | NA | TGTGCCAGCAGTTTTCGCCCCGGGACTCGCCACAGCTCCTACGAGCAGTACTTC | CASSFRPGTRHSSYEQYF
many | TRBJ2-5 | TRBV29-1 | TRBD1 | TGCAGCGTTGAAGATCTGGACAGGGGGCAAGAGACCCAGTACTTC | CSVEDLDRGQETQYF
many | TRBJ2-5 | TRBV6-1 | NA | TGTGCCAGCAGTACGGGAGAGACCCAGTACTTC | CASSTGETQYF
few | TRBJ2-3 | TRBV25-1 | NA | TGTGACAGCAGTGATTCCCCACGGGAGTATAGCACAGATACGCAGTATTTT | CDSSDSPREYSTDTQYF
many | TRBJ1-4 | TRBV7-9 | TRBD1 | TGTGCCAGCAGCCCAACAGGGGGTTTAGAAAAACTGTTTTTT | CASSPTGGLEKLFF
few | TRBJ2-5 | TRBV6-1 | NA | TGTGCCAGCAGGAGCTCAGGGGAAGAGACCCAGTACTTC | CASRSSGEETQYF
many | TRBJ2-3 | TRBV24-1 | TRBD2 | TGTGCCACCAGTGACCCAGCGGGAGGGATCGCCGATACGCAGTATTTT | CATSDPAGGIADTQYF
NA | TRBJ2-1 | TRBV12-3/TRBV12-4 | NA | TGTGCCAGCAGTTTAATCCTAGCTGGAGGGAATGAGCGGTTCTTC | CASSLILAGGNERFF
many | TRBJ1-5 | TRBV6-5 | NA | TGTGCCAGCAGTTATGGGGCAGCCTATCAGCCCCAGCATTTT | CASSYGAAYQPQHF
NA | TRBJ2-7 | TRBV20-1 | TRBD1 | TGCAGTGCGCCCGGGACAGGGGTCTACGAGCAGTACTTC | CSAPGTGVYEQYF
many | TRBJ2-3 | TRBV5-1 | TRBD2 | TGCGCCAGCAGCTTCAGCCTAGCGGGCAGCACAGATACGCAGTATTTT | CASSFSLAGSTDTQYF
many | TRBJ1-3 | TRBV9 | TRBD1 | TGTGCCAGCAGCGTAGGACAGGGGGGAAACACCATATATTTT | CASSVGQGGNTIYF
many | TRBJ2-1 | TRBV29-1 | TRBD2 | TGCAGCGCCATGACTAGCGAGGTCTACAATGAGCAGTTCTTC | CSAMTSEVYNEQFF
NA | TRBJ2-7 | TRBV5-6 | TRBD2 | TGTGCCAGCAGTTTTGATAGTAGCGGGAGAAGCTACTTC | CASSFDSSGRSYF
many | TRBJ2-3 | TRBV27 | TRBD2 | TGTGCCAGCAGTTCGGGACTAGCGGGAGATACGCAGTATTTT | CASSSGLAGDTQYF
many | TRBJ1-5 | TRBV28 | NA | TGTGCCAGCAGTTTGGGTACGTATCAGCCCCAGCATTTT | CASSLGTYQPQHF
many | TRBJ1-2 | TRBV4-1 | TRBD1 | TGCGCCAGCAGCCTTTCACAGGGGACTAACTATGGCTACACCTTC | CASSLSQGTNYGYTF
many | TRBJ1-1 | TRBV13 | TRBD1 | TGTGCCAGCAGCACAACTGGACAGGGGGCAAGAGCTTTCTTT | CASSTTGQGARAFF
many | TRBJ2-7 | TRBV18 | TRBD1 | TGTGCCAGCTCACCAAGGACAGGGGCCCACGAGCAGTACTTC | CASSPRTGAHEQYF
many | TRBJ2-6 | TRBV6-5 | NA | TGTGCCAGCAGTTACTCGATTCAGGCCGCTTCGGGGGCCAACGTCCTGACTTTC | CASSYSIQAASGANVLTF
many | TRBJ1-6 | TRBV11-2 | NA | TGTGCCAGCAGCTTAGACGTACTATCACCCCTCCACTTT | CASSLDVLSPLHF
many | TRBJ1-1 | TRBV5-4 | TRBD1 | TGTGCCAGCAGCCAAACAGGGGGAAAGAACACTGAAGCTTTCTTT | CASSQTGGKNTEAFF
NA | TRBJ2-2 | TRBV6-1 | NA | TGTGCCAGCTTGGGCAGGGGATACGGAGACGTCTGGGAGCTGTTTTTT | CASLGRGYGDVWELFF
many | TRBJ2-5 | TRBV27 | NA | TGTGCCAGCAGTTTATACTCTACCGGAGGTGAGACCCAGTACTTC | CASSLYSTGGETQYF
many | TRBJ2-1 | TRBV28 | TRBD2 | TGTGCCAGCAGACGACCGGGACTAGTGTCCTACAATGAGCAGTTCTTC | CASRRPGLVSYNEQFF
many | TRBJ1-2 | TRBV5-1 | NA | TGCGCCAGCAGCTTAGGGGAACGGTATGGCTACACCTTC | CASSLGERYGYTF
many | TRBJ2-3 | TRBV19 | NA | TGTGCCAGTAGTATATCGGGAGCCTACACAGATACGCAGTATTTT | CASSISGAYTDTQYF
few | TRBJ2-7 | TRBV6-1 | NA | TGTGCCAGCAGAACAGTGCACGAGCAGTACTTC | CASRTVHEQYF
many | TRBJ1-1 | TRBV19 | TRBD1 | TGTGCCAGTACCCCACAGGGGTTAGACAGCACTGAAGCTTTCTTT | CASTPQGLDSTEAFF
few | TRBJ2-7 | TRBV6-2/TRBV6-3 | TRBD2 | TGTACCAGCATCGGGGGAGGGAAGTTAAGCCACGAGCAGTACTTC | CTSIGGGKLSHEQYF
many | TRBJ1-1 | TRBV27 | NA | TGTGCCAGCAGTTTATCGACCCAGAACACTGAAGCTTTCTTT | CASSLSTQNTEAFF